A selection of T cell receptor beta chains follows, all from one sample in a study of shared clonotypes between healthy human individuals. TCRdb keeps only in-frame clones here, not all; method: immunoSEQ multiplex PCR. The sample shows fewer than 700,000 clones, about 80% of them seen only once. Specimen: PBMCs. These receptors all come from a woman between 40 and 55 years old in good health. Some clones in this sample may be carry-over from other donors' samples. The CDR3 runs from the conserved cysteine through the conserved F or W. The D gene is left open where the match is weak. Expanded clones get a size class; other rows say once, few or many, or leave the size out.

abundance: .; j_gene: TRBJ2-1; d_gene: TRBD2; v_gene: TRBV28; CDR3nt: TGTGCCAGCAGCCCACCTAGCGGGAGTTCGCCGAATCAGTTCTTC; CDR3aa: CASSPPSGSSPNQFF
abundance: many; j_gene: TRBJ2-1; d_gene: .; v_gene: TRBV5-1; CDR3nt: TGCGCCAGCAGTTCCGGGACACACGACCCCAATGAGCAGTTCTTC; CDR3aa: CASSSGTHDPNEQFF
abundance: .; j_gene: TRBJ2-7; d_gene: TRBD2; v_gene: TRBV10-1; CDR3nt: TGCGCCAGCAGTGAGTCGCCGGGTAGCGGGAGAGGCGAGCAGTACTTC; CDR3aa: CASSESPGSGRGEQYF
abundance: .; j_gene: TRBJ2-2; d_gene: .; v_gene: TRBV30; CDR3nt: TGTGCCTGGGGACAAAAGAACACCGGGGAGCTGTTTTTT; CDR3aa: CAWGQKNTGELFF
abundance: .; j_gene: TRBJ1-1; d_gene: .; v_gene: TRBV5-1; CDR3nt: TGCGCCAGCAGCTTGATGGGGAGTAACACTGAAGCTTTCTTT; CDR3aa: CASSLMGSNTEAFF
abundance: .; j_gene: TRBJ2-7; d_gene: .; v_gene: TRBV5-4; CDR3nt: TGTGCCAGCAGCCCTTACCAAACCTACGAGCAGTACTTC; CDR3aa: CASSPYQTYEQYF
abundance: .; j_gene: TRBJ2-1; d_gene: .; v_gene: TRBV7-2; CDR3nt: TGTGCCAGCAGCTTGGGCCTAGCGTACAATGAGCAGTTCTTC; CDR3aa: CASSLGLAYNEQFF
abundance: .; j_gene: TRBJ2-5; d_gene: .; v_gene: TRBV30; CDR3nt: TGTGCCTGGAGTGCTTGGGGCCCCGAGACCCAGTACTTC; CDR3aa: CAWSAWGPETQYF
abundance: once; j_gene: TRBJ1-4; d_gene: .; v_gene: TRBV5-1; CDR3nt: TGCGCCAGCAGCTTGGGGGGGACTTCGGATGAAAAACTGTTTTTT; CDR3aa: CASSLGGTSDEKLFF
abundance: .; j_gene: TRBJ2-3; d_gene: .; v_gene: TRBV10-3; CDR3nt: TGTGCCATCAGCCCGGGCTCCGCTACAGATACGCAGTATTTT; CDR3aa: CAISPGSATDTQYF
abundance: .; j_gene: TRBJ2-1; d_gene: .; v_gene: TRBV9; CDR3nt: TGTGCCAGCAGCAGACCCGGTGCTTACAATGAGCAGTTCTTC; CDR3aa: CASSRPGAYNEQFF
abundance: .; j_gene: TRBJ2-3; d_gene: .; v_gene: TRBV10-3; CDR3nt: TGTGCCATACGGCGGACGGATTATGGCACAGATACGCAGTATTTT; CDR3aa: CAIRRTDYGTDTQYF
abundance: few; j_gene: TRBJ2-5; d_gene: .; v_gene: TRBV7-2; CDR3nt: TGTGCCAGCAGCTTAGGACGGGAGACCCAGTACTTC; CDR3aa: CASSLGRETQYF
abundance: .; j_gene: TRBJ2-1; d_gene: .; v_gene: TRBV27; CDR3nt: TGTGCCAGCAGTTTGGACACCTACGGTCCCTACAATGAGCAGTTCTTC; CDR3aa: CASSLDTYGPYNEQFF
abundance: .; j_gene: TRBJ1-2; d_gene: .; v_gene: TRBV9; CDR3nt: TGTGCCAGCAGCTCGGGGGACGACTATGGCTACACCTTC; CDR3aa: CASSSGDDYGYTF
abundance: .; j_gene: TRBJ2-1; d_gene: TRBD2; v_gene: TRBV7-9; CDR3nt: TGTGCCAGTCTTAGCGGGAGTATCTACAATGAGCAGTTCTTC; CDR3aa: CASLSGSIYNEQFF
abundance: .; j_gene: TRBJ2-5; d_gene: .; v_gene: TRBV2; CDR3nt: TGTGCCAGCAGTGCCGGGACTCAAGAGACCCAGTACTTC; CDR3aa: CASSAGTQETQYF
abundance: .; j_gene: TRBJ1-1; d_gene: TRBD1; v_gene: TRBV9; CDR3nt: TGTGCCAGCAGCGTAGCTGCGGGGACAGGCAACACTGAAGCTTTCTTT; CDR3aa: CASSVAAGTGNTEAFF
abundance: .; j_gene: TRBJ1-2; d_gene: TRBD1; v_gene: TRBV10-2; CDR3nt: TGCGCCAGTGGGACAGGATATGGCTACACCTTC; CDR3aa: CASGTGYGYTF
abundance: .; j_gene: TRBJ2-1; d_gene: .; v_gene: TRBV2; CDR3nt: TGTGCCAGCGACTTTCACAATGAGCAGTTCTTC; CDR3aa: CASDFHNEQFF
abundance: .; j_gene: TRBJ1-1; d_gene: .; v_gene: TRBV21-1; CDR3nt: TGTGCCAGCAGCAAAGCTCCCAAGGGCAAATCAAACACTGAAGCTTTCTTT; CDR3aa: CASSKAPKGKSNTEAFF
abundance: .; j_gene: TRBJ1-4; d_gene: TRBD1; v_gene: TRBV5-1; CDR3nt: TGCGCCAGCAGGTCCGGGACAGGGCTCAATAATGAAAAACTGTTTTTT; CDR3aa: CASRSGTGLNNEKLFF
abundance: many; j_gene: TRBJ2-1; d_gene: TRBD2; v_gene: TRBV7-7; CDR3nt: TGTGCTAGCAGCTTAGCGGGGGATCACAATGAGCAGTTCTTC; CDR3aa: CASSLAGDHNEQFF
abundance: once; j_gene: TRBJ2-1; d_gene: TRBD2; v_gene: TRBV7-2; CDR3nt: TGTGCCAGCAGCTCCGCGGGAGCGAGGTACAATGAGCAGTTCTTC; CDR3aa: CASSSAGARYNEQFF
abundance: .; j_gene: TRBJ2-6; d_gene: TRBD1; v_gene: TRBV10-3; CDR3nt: TGTGCCATCAGGGGGACAGACTTAGGCTCTGGGGCCAACGTCCTGACTTTC; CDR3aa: CAIRGTDLGSGANVLTF
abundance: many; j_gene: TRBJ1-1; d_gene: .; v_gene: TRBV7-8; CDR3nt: TGTGCCAGCAGCTTATTCGGAGGTACTGAAGCTTTCTTT; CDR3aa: CASSLFGGTEAFF
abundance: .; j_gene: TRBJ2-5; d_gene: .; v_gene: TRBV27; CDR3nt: TGTGCCAGCAGTTGGCGGGGCACGGGGGAGGAGACCCAGTACTTC; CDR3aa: CASSWRGTGEETQYF
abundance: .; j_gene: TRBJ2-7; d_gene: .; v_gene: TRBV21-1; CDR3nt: TGTGCCAGCAGCAATCCGGGGCCGGGGAGCTCCTACGAGCAGTACTTC; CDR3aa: CASSNPGPGSSYEQYF
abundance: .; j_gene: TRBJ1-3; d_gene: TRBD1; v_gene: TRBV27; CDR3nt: TGTGCCAGCAGTTTATCAGGGGGCCCTGGAAACACCATATATTTT; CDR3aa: CASSLSGGPGNTIYF
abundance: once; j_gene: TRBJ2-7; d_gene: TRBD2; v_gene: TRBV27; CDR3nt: TGTGCCAGCAGTCTCGGGACTAGCGGGAGGGGCGAGCAGTACTTC; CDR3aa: CASSLGTSGRGEQYF
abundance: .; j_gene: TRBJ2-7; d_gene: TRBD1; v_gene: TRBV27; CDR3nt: TGTGCCAGCAGTCCCAGGGACAGGGGAGTGGTCGAGCAGTACTTC; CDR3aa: CASSPRDRGVVEQYF
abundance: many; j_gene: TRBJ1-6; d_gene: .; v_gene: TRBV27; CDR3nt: TGTGCCAGCAGTTTATCGAGGGGCACCCTATATAATTCACCCCTCCACTTT; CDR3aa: CASSLSRGTLYNSPLHF
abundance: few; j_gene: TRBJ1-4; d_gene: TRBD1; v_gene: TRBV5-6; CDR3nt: TGTGCCAGCAGCTTGAGCGACGACAGGGGCGGGAAACTGTTTTTT; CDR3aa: CASSLSDDRGGKLFF
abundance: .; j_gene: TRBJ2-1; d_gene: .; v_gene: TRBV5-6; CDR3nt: TGTGCCAGCAGCTTCTGGTCCTACAATGAGCAGTTCTTC; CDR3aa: CASSFWSYNEQFF
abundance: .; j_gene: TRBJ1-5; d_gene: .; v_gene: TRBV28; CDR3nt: TGTGCCAGCATCCCTCTATCGGGAAAGCGAAATAGCAATCAGCCCCAGCATTTT; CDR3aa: CASIPLSGKRNSNQPQHF
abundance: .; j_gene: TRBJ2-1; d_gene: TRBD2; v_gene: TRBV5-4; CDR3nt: TGTGCCAGCAGCCTGCAGACTAGCGGGAACAATGAGCAGTTCTTC; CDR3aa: CASSLQTSGNNEQFF
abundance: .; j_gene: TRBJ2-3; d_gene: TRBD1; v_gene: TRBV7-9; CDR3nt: TGTGCCAGCAGCTTTGGGGGACAGATTTTATTTGGAGATACGCAGTATTTT; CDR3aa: CASSFGGQILFGDTQYF
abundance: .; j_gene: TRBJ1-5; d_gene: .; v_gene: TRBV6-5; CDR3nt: TGTGCCAGCAGTTACAATTTAAATCAGCCCCAGCATTTT; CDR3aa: CASSYNLNQPQHF
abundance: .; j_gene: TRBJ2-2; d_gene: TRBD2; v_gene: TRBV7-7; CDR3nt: TGTGCTAGCAGCCCTAGACTAGCGGGAGGTCGTGGAGCCGGGGAGCTGTTTTTT; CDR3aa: CASSPRLAGGRGAGELFF
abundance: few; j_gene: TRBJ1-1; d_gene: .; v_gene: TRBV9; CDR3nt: TGTGCCAGCAGCGCTTCGACAGGAGGGAACACTGAAGCTTTCTTT; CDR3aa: CASSASTGGNTEAFF
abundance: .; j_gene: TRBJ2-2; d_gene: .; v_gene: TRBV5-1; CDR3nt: TGCGCCAGCAGCTCCGTGGGGACACTGAACACCGGGGAGCTGTTTTTT; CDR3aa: CASSSVGTLNTGELFF
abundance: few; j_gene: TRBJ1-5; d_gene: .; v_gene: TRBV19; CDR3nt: TGTGCCAGTAGTATAGAGGGGATTTCTAGCAATCAGCCCCAGCATTTT; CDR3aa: CASSIEGISSNQPQHF
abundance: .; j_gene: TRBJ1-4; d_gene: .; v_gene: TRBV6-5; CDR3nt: TGTGCCAGCAGCCGGGACACAAATGAAAAACTGTTTTTT; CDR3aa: CASSRDTNEKLFF
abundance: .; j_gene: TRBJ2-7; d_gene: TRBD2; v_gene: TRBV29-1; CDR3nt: TGCAGCGTTTTCGGGACTAGCGCAGGGTACGAGCAGTACTTC; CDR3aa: CSVFGTSAGYEQYF
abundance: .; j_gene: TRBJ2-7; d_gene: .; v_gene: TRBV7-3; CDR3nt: TGTGCCAGCAGCTTCCACCCCGACTACGAGCAGTACTTC; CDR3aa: CASSFHPDYEQYF
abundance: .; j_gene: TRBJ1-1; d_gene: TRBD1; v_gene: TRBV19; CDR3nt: TGTGCCAGTAGTATAGACCCTCCGGGACAGGGATCTGAAGCTTTCTTT; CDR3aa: CASSIDPPGQGSEAFF
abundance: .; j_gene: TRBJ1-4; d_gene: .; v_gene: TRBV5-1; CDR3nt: TGCGCCAGCAGCTTGGAGGGGTTTAATGAAAAACTGTTTTTT; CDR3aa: CASSLEGFNEKLFF
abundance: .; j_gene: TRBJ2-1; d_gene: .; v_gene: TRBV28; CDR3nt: TGTGCCAGCAGTTTACTACACAATGAGCAGTTCTTC; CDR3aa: CASSLLHNEQFF
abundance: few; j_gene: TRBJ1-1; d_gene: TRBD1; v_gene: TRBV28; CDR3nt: TGTGCCAGCAGTTTAGATACCCATAATCCGGGACAGGGGCGCTTGAACACTGAAGCTTTCTTT; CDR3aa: CASSLDTHNPGQGRLNTEAFF
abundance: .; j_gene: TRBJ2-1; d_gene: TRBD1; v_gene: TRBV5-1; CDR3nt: TGCGCCAGCAGCTTGACAGGGGGCGCCTACAATGAGCAGTTCTTC; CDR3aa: CASSLTGGAYNEQFF
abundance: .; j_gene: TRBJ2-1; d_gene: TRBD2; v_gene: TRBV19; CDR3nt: TGTGCCAGTAGTATATTGGGCGGGAGAACCTACAATGAGCAGTTCTTC; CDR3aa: CASSILGGRTYNEQFF
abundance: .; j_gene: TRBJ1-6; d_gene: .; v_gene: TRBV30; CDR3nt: TGTGCCTGGAGTAGGCTGACAGGCACGAATTCACCCCTCCACTTT; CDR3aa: CAWSRLTGTNSPLHF
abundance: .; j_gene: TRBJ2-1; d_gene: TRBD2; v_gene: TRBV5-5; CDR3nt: TGTGCCAGCAGCATACTAGCGGGAGGGTCGGATGAGCAGTTCTTC; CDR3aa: CASSILAGGSDEQFF
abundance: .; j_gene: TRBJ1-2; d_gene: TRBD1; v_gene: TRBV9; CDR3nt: TGTGCCAGCACTATGGGACAGGGGGATAACTATGGCTACACCTTC; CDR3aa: CASTMGQGDNYGYTF
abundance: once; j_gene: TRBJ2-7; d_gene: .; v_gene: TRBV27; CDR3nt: TGTGCCAGCAGTTTAGGGGGGCCCTCCTACGAGCAGTACTTC; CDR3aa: CASSLGGPSYEQYF
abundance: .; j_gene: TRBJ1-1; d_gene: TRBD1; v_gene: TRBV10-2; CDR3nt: TGCGCCAGCAGTGAGTCGGACAGGGGGGCCTCTGAAGCTTTCTTT; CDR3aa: CASSESDRGASEAFF
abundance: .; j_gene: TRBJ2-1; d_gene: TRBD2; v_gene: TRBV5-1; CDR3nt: TGCGCCAGCAGCCCCGTCGGGGGCGGGAGGGTTAATGAGCAGTTCTTC; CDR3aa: CASSPVGGGRVNEQFF
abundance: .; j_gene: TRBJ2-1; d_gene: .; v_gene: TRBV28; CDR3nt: TGTGCCAGCAGTTCTGACGGGGTGGAGGTGCTTTCCTACAATGAGCAGTTCTTC; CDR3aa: CASSSDGVEVLSYNEQFF
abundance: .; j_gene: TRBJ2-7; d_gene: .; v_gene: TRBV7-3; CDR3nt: TGCGCCAGCAGCTTTATCCCCTCCTACGAGCAGTACTTC; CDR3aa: CASSFIPSYEQYF